The T cell receptor (beta chain) under discussion was sequenced for a study of T cells in Graves' hyperthyroidism and ophthalmopathy. About the research overall: Peripheral blood samples were taken at initial diagnosis, prior to any treatment. Notes on the study in general: Ophthalmopathy was distinguished from stable hyperthyroidism by 13 V-J signatures.

With regard to this clonotype: What it binds is not known.

The CDR3 loop spans 15 amino acids. The germline V and J ends were trimmed by 3 bases and 4 bases, with 15 bases remaining between them. Germline values: CDR1 SGHTA, CDR2 FQGNSA. The TCR beta CDR3 regions underwent amplification using RNA transcripts as the source. First-round RT-PCR targeting the TCR CDR3 was performed with the HTBI primer set. TCRdb reprocessed the multiplex PCR reads with MiXCR, giving one entry per CDR3 protein. The data hold about 680,000 distinct CDR3 sequences, with 35% observed a single time. A patient was excluded if there was uncontrolled infection, other autoimmune disease, pregnancy or lactation. Source material for PBMCs was more than 7.5 ml fresh peripheral blood.

The chain has TRBV7-2 and TRBJ1-1, with D tentatively TRBD1 (5 bases). The sequenced material came from blood. This clonotype was sampled from a woman in her 40s with Graves' hyperthyroidism. The CDR3 nucleotides read TGTGCCAGCAGCTTCACTAGGGCGGGGGGCACTGAAGCTTTCTTT. Protein sequence: CASSFTRAGGTEAFF.